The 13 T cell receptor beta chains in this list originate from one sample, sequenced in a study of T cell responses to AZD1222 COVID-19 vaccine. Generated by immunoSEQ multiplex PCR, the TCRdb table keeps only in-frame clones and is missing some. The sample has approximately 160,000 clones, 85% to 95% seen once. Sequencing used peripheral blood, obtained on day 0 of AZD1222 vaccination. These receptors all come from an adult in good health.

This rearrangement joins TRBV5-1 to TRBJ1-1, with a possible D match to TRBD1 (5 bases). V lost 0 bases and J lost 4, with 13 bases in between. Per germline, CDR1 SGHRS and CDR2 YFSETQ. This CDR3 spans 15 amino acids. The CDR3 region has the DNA TGCGCCAGCAGCTTGGCCGAGGGGCCTGGCACTGAAGCTTTCTTT. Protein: CASSLAEGPGTEAFF.

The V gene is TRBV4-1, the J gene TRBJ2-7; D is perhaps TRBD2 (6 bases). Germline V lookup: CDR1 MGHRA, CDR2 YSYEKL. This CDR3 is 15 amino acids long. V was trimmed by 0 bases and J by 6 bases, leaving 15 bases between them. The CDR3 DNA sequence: TGCGCCAGCAGCCAAGATGGGGGGACGGCACGCGAGCAGTACTTC. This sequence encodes CASSQDGGTAREQYF.

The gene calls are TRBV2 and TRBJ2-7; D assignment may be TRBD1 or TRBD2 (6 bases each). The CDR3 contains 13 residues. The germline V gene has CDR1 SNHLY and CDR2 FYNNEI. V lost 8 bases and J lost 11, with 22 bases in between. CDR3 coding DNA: TGTGCCAGCTCTAGTGGTCGCAGAGGGGGGAAGTACTTC. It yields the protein CASSSGRRGGKYF.

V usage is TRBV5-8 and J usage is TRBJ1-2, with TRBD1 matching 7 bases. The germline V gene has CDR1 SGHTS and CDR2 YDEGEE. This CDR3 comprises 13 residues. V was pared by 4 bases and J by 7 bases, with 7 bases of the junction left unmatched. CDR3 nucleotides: TGTGCCAGCAGCACACAGGGGACCGCTGGCTACACCTTC. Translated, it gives CASSTQGTAGYTF.

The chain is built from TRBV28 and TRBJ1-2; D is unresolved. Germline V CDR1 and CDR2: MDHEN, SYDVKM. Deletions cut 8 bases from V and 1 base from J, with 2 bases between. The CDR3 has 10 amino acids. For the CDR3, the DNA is TGTGCCAGCTTTAACTATGGCTACACCTTC. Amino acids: CASFNYGYTF.

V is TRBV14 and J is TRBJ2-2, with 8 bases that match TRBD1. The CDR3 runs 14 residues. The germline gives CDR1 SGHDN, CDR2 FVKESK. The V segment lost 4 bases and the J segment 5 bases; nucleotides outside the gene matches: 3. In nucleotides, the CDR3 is TGTGCCAGCAGCCTCAGGGGGCGGACCGGGGAGCTGTTTTTT. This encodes CASSLRGRTGELFF.

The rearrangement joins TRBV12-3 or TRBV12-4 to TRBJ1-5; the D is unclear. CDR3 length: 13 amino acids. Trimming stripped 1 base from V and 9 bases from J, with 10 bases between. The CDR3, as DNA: TGTGCCAGCAGTTTAGGTTCACCGGGGCCCCAGCATTTT. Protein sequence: CASSLGSPGPQHF.

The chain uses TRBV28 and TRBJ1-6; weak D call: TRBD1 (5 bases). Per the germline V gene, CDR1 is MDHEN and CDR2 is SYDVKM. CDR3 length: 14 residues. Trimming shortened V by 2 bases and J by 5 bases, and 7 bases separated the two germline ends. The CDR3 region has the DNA TGTGCCAGCAGTTTAAGAGGGGATAATTCACCCCTCCACTTT. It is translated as CASSLRGDNSPLHF.

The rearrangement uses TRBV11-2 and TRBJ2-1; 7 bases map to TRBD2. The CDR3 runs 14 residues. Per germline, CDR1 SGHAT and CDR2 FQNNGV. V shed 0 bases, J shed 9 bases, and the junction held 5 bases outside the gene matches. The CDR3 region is CASSLDRGDGEQFF. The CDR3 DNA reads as TGTGCCAGCAGCTTAGATCGGGGGGATGGTGAGCAGTTCTTC.

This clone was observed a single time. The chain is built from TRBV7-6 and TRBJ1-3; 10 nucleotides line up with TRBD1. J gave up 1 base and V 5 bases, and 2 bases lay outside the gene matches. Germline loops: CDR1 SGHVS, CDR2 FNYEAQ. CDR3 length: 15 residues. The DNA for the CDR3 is TGTGCCAGCAGCCGACAGGGGGCTTCTGGAAACACCATATATTTT. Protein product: CASSRQGASGNTIYF.

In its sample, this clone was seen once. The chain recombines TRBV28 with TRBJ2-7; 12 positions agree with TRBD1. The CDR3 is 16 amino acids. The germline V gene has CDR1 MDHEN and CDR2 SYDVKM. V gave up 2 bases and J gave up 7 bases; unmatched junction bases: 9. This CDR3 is CASSLVSGQGAREQYF. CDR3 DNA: TGTGCCAGCAGTTTAGTGTCGGGACAGGGGGCGCGGGAGCAGTACTTC.

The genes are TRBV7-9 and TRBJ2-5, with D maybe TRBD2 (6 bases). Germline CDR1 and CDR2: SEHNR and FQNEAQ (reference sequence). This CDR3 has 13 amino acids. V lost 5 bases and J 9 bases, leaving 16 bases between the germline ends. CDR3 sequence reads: CASSTGGIWAQYF. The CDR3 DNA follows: TGTGCCAGCAGCACAGGCGGGATTTGGGCCCAGTACTTC.

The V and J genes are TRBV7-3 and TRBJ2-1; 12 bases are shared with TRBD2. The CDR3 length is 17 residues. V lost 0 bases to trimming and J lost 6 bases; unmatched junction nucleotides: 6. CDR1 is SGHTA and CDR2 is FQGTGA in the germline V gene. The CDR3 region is CASSLTVTSGGINEQFF. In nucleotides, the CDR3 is TGTGCCAGCAGCTTAACTGTTACTAGCGGGGGGATCAATGAGCAGTTCTTC.